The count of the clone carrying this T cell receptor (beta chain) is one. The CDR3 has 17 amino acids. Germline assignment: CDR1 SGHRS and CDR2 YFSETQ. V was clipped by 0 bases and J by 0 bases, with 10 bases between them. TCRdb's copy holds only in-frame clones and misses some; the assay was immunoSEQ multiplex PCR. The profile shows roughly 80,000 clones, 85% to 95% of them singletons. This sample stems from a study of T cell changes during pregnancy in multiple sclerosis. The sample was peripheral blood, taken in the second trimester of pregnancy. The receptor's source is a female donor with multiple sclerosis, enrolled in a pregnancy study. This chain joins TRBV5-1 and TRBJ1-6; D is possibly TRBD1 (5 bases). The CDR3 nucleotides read TGCGCCAGCAGCTTGGTGGAGGGGAGCTCCTATAATTCACCCCTCCACTTT. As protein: CASSLVEGSSYNSPLHF.